The T cell receptor beta chain under discussion was sequenced for a study of T cells in Graves' hyperthyroidism and ophthalmopathy. Background on the study: Staff took peripheral blood when the initial diagnosis was made, before any treatment began. Study conclusions and caveats: Most thyroid-expanded clonotypes above 0.001 were also found in blood. In simple terms, a model built on 13 V-J features told ophthalmopathy apart from stable hyperthyroidism.

Amplification of TCR beta CDR3 regions was performed using RNA transcripts as template. HTBI primers were employed in a first-round RT-PCR of the TCR CDR3. TCRdb re-called the multiplex PCR reads with MiXCR, one entry per CDR3 protein. The repertoire holds about 640,000 distinct CDR3 sequences, with about 20% as singletons. Ophthalmopathy patients showed a Clinical Activity Score of at least 3, NOSPECS grade of at least 4 and duration under 3 months. The V gene end was trimmed by 4 bases and the J gene end by 0 bases; junction bases not matched to a gene: 26. Per the germline V gene, CDR1 is SGHDN and CDR2 is FVKESK. This CDR3 is 22 amino acids long. On this clonotype: Its antigen is undetermined.

The gene calls are TRBV14 and TRBJ1-1, with TRBD1 matching over 7 bases. The clonotype originates from a man aged 25-45 years with Graves' ophthalmopathy. Specimen: blood. Here the CDR3 reads CASSLTNLRGFKHRRMNTEAFF. Here the CDR3 DNA reads TGTGCCAGCAGCCTCACCAACCTCAGGGGGTTCAAGCATAGGAGGATGAACACTGAAGCTTTCTTT. Full variable domain (missing parts from reference TRBV14 and TRBJ1-1): EAGVTQFPSHSVIEKGQTVTLRCDPISGHDNLYWYRRVMGKEIKFLLHFVKESKQDESGMPNNRFLAERTGGTYSTLKVQPAELEDSGVYFCASSLTNLRGFKHRRMNTEAFFGQGTRLTVV.